The 27 T cell receptor beta chains in this list originate from one sample, sequenced in a study of blood T cell repertoires in COVID-19. Produced via immunoSEQ multiplex PCR; TCRdb's table is partial and in-frame only. The data show 150,000 to 200,000 clones, around nine tenths seen once. Sequenced sample: peripheral blood. These receptors were obtained from a man in his fifties or sixties with COVID-19, enrolled during active disease.

The rearrangement uses TRBV2 and TRBJ1-1, with D maybe TRBD1 (6 bases). From germline, CDR1 is SNHLY and CDR2 FYNNEI. This CDR3 is built from 14 residues. V lost 9 bases and J 4 bases, leaving 18 bases between the germline ends. The CDR3 loop is CASLWQGTGTEAFF. The CDR3 DNA reads TGTGCCAGTCTATGGCAGGGGACCGGCACTGAAGCTTTCTTT.

The chain uses TRBV10-3 and TRBJ1-1; D gene unclear. CDR1 and CDR2 (germline): ENHRY, SYGVKD. CDR3 length: 13 amino acids. The V end was cut by 6 bases, the J end by 2 bases, with 10 bases between. The CDR3 coding sequence is TGTGCCATCAGAGACGACAAAAACACTGAAGCTTTCTTT. Encoded protein: CAIRDDKNTEAFF.

The chain carries TRBV7-2 and TRBJ2-2; D perhaps matches TRBD2 (7 bases). The CDR3 contains 14 residues. From germline, CDR1 is SGHTA and CDR2 FQGNSA. Trimming cost V 5 bases and J 5 bases, with 12 bases left between them. The CDR3, as DNA: TGTGCCAGCAGCCCGGGGAGGGGGACCGGGGAGCTGTTTTTT. The encoded protein is CASSPGRGTGELFF.

The chain has TRBV9 and TRBJ2-2, with TRBD1 identical over 11 bases. The CDR3 is 16 amino acids. The junction had 1 base not matched to a gene; V was cut back by 3 bases and J by 0 bases. Germline-derived CDR1 and CDR2 are SGDLS and YYNGEE. The CDR3 reads CASSEGQGANTGELFF. The CDR3 DNA is TGTGCCAGCAGCGAGGGACAGGGGGCGAACACCGGGGAGCTGTTTTTT.

V gene TRBV19 combines with J gene TRBJ1-3; TRBD1 aligns across 8 bases. Trimming took 5 bases from V and 3 from J; bases not matched to a gene: 3. Germline CDR1 is LNHDA and CDR2 is SQIVND (reference sequence). The CDR3 length is 14 residues. CDR3 nucleotides: TGTGCCAGTAGTTCCGGGACAGGTGGAAACACCATATATTTT. It is translated as CASSSGTGGNTIYF.

This clone showed up just a few times. The CDR3 reads CATLLLGLQKLFF. For the CDR3, the DNA is TGTGCCACCTTACTACTGGGACTCCAAAAACTGTTTTTT. This chain joins TRBV6-6 and TRBJ1-4; possibly TRBD1 for D (5 bases). Germline lookup yields CDR1 MNHNY and CDR2 SVGAGI (reference sequence). The V end was cut by 10 bases, the J end by 9 bases, with 18 bases between. The CDR3 is 13 residues long.

The rearrangement uses TRBV7-2 and TRBJ2-5; 11 positions match TRBD2. There are 16 residues in the CDR3. Trimming removed 5 bases from V and 5 bases from J; junction bases left unmatched: 10. In germline, CDR1 is SGHTA, CDR2 FQGNSA. CDR3: CASSPRLLAGVETQYF. CDR3 DNA: TGTGCCAGCAGCCCGAGATTACTAGCGGGAGTGGAGACCCAGTACTTC.

The chain links TRBV7-9 to TRBJ1-4, with D perhaps matching TRBD1 (6 bases). Trimming took 10 bases from V and 3 from J, leaving 15 bases between them. The CDR3 is 14 amino acids. The germline gives CDR1 SEHNR, CDR2 FQNEAQ (reference sequence). The CDR3 is CATRGGGPNEKLFF. The CDR3, as DNA: TGTGCCACCCGAGGGGGGGGGCCTAATGAAAAACTGTTTTTT.

V gene TRBV9 combines with J gene TRBJ2-7; tentative D call: TRBD1 (5 bases). Trimming stripped 0 bases from V and 6 bases from J, with 16 bases between. The CDR3 runs 15 residues. Germline-derived CDR1 and CDR2 are SGDLS and YYNGEE. Here the CDR3 DNA reads TGTGCCAGCAGCGTAGCGCCGACCCAGGGCGCCGAGCAGTACTTC. Translation: CASSVAPTQGAEQYF.

The chain is built from TRBV3-1 (or the pseudogene TRBV3-2) and TRBJ1-4; TRBD1 agrees at 7 bases. Trimming cost V 0 bases and J 8 bases; bases outside gene matches: 9. Looked up from germline, CDR1 is LGHDT and CDR2 is YNNKEL (reference sequence). There are 16 residues in the CDR3. Here the CDR3 reads CASSQDVGRGWEKLFF. The CDR3 region has the DNA TGTGCCAGCAGCCAAGACGTCGGCAGGGGGTGGGAAAAACTGTTTTTT.

The V and J genes are TRBV27 and TRBJ1-5; 9 nucleotides align to TRBD1. Germline values: CDR1 MNHEY, CDR2 SMNVEV (reference sequence). V lost 5 bases and J lost 1; bases outside the gene matches: 6. The CDR3 runs 16 residues. The CDR3 region has the DNA TGTGCCAGCAGTACCAAACAGGGGGCCAGCAATCAGCCCCAGCATTTT. It specifies CASSTKQGASNQPQHF.

The genes are TRBV6-5 and TRBJ2-3; no definite D call. The V gene lost 6 bases and the J gene lost 6 bases, with 10 bases spanning the gap. CDR1 and CDR2 (germline): MNHEY, SVGAGI. This CDR3 contains 12 residues. The DNA of the CDR3 is TGTGCCAGCAGAGATGGGCCTGATACGCAGTATTTT. Translation: CASRDGPDTQYF.

This chain joins TRBV7-6 and TRBJ2-2; 9 bases match TRBD2. V shed 3 bases, J shed 8 bases, and the junction held 7 bases outside the gene matches. This CDR3 has 15 residues. The germline gives CDR1 SGHVS, CDR2 FNYEAQ. The CDR3 coding sequence is TGTGCCAGCAGCTTTGCGGGGGGGGCTACGGGGGAGCTGTTTTTT. This encodes CASSFAGGATGELFF.

The chain recombines TRBV4-1 with TRBJ2-7; 9 positions agree with TRBD1. The length of the CDR3 is 15 residues. The V gene end was trimmed by 4 bases and the J gene end by 2 bases; junction bases not matched to a gene: 6. Per the germline V gene, CDR1 is MGHRA and CDR2 is YSYEKL. CDR3 coding DNA: TGCGCCAGCAGCCTATCTCGACAGGGGGCCTACGAGCAGTACTTC. It is translated as CASSLSRQGAYEQYF.

This chain connects TRBV6-1 to TRBJ2-5, with D possibly being TRBD1 (5 bases). This CDR3 contains 15 residues. CDR1 is MNHNS, CDR2 SASEGT, per germline. Trimming shortened V by 1 base and J by 1 base, and 10 bases separated the two germline ends. The CDR3 DNA follows: TGTGCCAGCAGTGAAGTAGGTCAGGGCCAAGAGACCCAGTACTTC. Protein: CASSEVGQGQETQYF.

This clone has more than one count but fewer than ten. The chain carries TRBV19 and TRBJ1-5; no reliable D call. Deletions cut 9 bases from V and 3 bases from J, with 15 bases between. This CDR3 has 14 amino acids. In germline, CDR1 is LNHDA, CDR2 SQIVND (reference sequence). DNA for the CDR3: TGTGCCAGCCTATTACCCGGGAACAATCAGCCCCAGCATTTT. Translation gives CASLLPGNNQPQHF. The full variable domain, completed using reference TRBV19 and TRBJ1-5, is DGGITQSPKYLFRKEGQNVTLSCEQNLNHDAMYWYRQDPGQGLRLIYYSQIVNDFQKGDIAEGYSVSREKKESFPLTVTSAQKNPTAFYLCASLLPGNNQPQHFGDGTRLSIL.

The genes are TRBV4-3 and TRBJ1-4, with TRBD1 identical over 8 bases. The germline V gene encodes CDR1 LGHNA and CDR2 YSLEER. The CDR3 has 18 amino acids. J lost 8 bases, V lost 0 bases, and 14 bases had no gene match. The CDR3 reads CASSQDGDRPYGGEKLFF. CDR3 DNA: TGCGCCAGCAGCCAAGACGGGGACAGGCCCTACGGGGGAGAAAAACTGTTTTTT.

The V gene is TRBV6-2 or TRBV6-3, the J gene TRBJ2-2; TRBD2 agrees at 14 bases. The CDR3 contains 19 residues. With 2 bases clipped from V and 4 bases from J, the junction kept 9 bases outside the gene matches. The germline V gene encodes CDR1 MNHEY and CDR2 SVGEGT. The CDR3 reads CASSYEPGLAGVATGELFF. In DNA, the CDR3 is TGTGCCAGCAGTTACGAGCCGGGACTAGCGGGGGTCGCCACCGGGGAGCTGTTTTTT.

The chain couples TRBV27 to TRBJ2-1; 13 positions match TRBD2. This CDR3 comprises 15 residues. Germline CDR1 is MNHEY and CDR2 is SMNVEV (reference sequence). V lost 5 bases and J lost 9; bases outside the gene matches: 7. The CDR3 region is CASSLRLAGGIEQFF. The CDR3 region has the DNA TGTGCCAGCAGTCTTCGACTAGCGGGGGGCATTGAGCAGTTCTTC.

The chain combines TRBV6-5 with TRBJ2-3; possibly TRBD1 for D (5 bases). The V end was cut by 8 bases, the J end by 4 bases, with 19 bases between. The CDR3 contains 15 residues. CDR1 and CDR2 from the germline V gene are MNHEY and SVGAGI. CDR3 sequence: CASGRTGRASDTQYF. Written as DNA, the CDR3 is TGTGCCAGCGGACGCACAGGACGAGCATCAGATACGCAGTATTTT.

The chain recombines TRBV4-1 with TRBJ2-3; D may be TRBD2 (6 bases). This CDR3 is built from 16 residues. Deletions cut 0 bases from V and 6 bases from J, with 16 bases between. Germline assignment: CDR1 MGHRA and CDR2 YSYEKL. The CDR3 DNA follows: TGCGCCAGCAGCCAAGATAGTAGGAGGGGCTGGGATACGCAGTATTTT. Translating it yields CASSQDSRRGWDTQYF.

The chain is built from TRBV19 and TRBJ2-2, with TRBD1 identical over 7 bases. Germline values: CDR1 LNHDA, CDR2 SQIVND (reference sequence). The CDR3 contains 16 residues. With 10 bases clipped from V and 0 bases from J, the junction kept 11 bases outside the gene matches. The CDR3 loop is CATAVGQDANTGELFF. CDR3 in DNA: TGTGCCACCGCGGTCGGACAGGACGCGAACACCGGGGAGCTGTTTTTT.

The V gene is TRBV7-9, the J gene TRBJ1-4, with 7 bases aligning to TRBD1. CDR1 is SEHNR, CDR2 FQNEAQ, per germline (reference sequence). This CDR3 is built from 13 residues. V gave up 6 bases and J gave up 7 bases; unmatched junction bases: 5. The CDR3 nucleotides are TGTGCCAGCAGATCCGGGACAGTTGAAAAACTGTTTTTT. Translation: CASRSGTVEKLFF.

The table lists this clone with a count of one. The genes are TRBV30 and TRBJ2-6; D may be TRBD1 (5 bases). Trimming removed 6 bases at V and 0 bases at J, with 6 bases between. CDR3 size: 13 residues. Per the germline V gene, CDR1 is GTSNPN and CDR2 is SVGIG (reference sequence). The CDR3 bases are TGTGCCTGTACAGGCTCTGGGGCCAACGTCCTGACTTTC. The encoded protein is CACTGSGANVLTF.

The J gene is TRBJ1-5, the V gene TRBV28; a possible D gene is TRBD1 (5 bases). The CDR3 sequence is 13 residues long. The germline V and J ends were trimmed by 6 bases and 7 bases, with 13 bases remaining between them. Germline V CDR1 and CDR2: MDHEN, SYDVKM. The CDR3 DNA follows: TGTGCCAGCAGAACAGGTCTTGAACAGCCCCAGCATTTT. Amino acids: CASRTGLEQPQHF.

The rearrangement uses TRBV7-2 and TRBJ1-1, with D tentatively TRBD1 (6 bases). The CDR3 consists of 13 residues. Between the trimmed V and J ends, which lost 1 base and 6 bases, there was a span of 9 bases. Germline lookup yields CDR1 SGHTA and CDR2 FQGNSA. Here the CDR3 reads CASSLDRVSEAFF. DNA of the CDR3: TGTGCCAGCAGCTTAGACAGGGTATCTGAAGCTTTCTTT.

The genes are TRBV6-1 and TRBJ1-2; no reliable D call. V was cut by 3 bases and J by 6 bases, with 5 bases left in between. CDR3 length: 11 amino acids. Per germline, CDR1 MNHNS and CDR2 SASEGT. Here the CDR3 DNA reads TGTGCCAGCAGTGATCATGATGGCTACACCTTC. It is translated as CASSDHDGYTF.